This entry describes one TCR beta chain. The data derive from a study of blood T cell repertoires in COVID-19. Whole-study context: Sites across the United States, Italy and Spain contributed samples from acute and convalescent COVID-19. PBMCs, B-cell-depleted T cells, or T cells were the source of the cDNA or gDNA that made up the material.

Per the study methods: Estimated nucleated cell counts came from reference gene primer amplification. Sequencing used immunoSEQ multiplex PCR; TCRdb keeps in-frame clones, though not all of them. For V, J and clone size, that table is used; D and trimming come from the DNA. The sample gives tens of thousands of clones, over 75% of which show up once; roughly 47% is in the top ten. CDR1 and CDR2 (germline): SNHLY, FYNNEI. The CDR3 length is 14 residues. Unmatched junction bases numbered 8, after V lost 5 bases and J lost 9 bases. Sample: peripheral blood. The receptor was isolated from a woman older than 75 with acute or convalescent COVID-19. The chain uses TRBV2 and TRBJ1-5; TRBD1 aligns across 9 bases. CDR3 loop: CASSSRDRDRPQHF. The CDR3 DNA is TGTGCCAGCAGTAGCCGGGACAGGGATCGGCCCCAGCATTTT.